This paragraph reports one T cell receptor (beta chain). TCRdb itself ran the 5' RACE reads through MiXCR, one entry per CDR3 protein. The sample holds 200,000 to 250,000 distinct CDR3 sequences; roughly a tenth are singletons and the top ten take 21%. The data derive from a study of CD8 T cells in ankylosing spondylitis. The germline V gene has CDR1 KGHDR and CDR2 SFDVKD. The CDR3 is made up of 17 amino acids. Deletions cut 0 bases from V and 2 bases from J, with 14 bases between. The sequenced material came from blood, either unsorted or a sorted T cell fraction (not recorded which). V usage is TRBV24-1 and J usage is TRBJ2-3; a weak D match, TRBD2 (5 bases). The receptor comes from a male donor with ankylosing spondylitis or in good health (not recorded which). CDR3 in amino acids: CATSDLASPGNTDTQYF. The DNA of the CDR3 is TGTGCCACCAGTGATTTGGCAAGTCCGGGAAACACAGATACGCAGTATTTT.